The 14 T cell receptor beta chains in this list originate from one sample, sequenced in a study of Ad26.COV2.S vaccination and SARS-CoV-2 variants (dated by TCRdb to the early 2020s). Library preparation employed the immunoSEQ multiplex PCR assay. TCRdb obtained this table from immuneACCESS and retained in-frame rearrangements with V and J assigned. These tables miss some clones; where compared with another copy, unresolved V genes account for less than half of the shortfall, and the remainder is unexplained. The sample records fewer than 600,000 clones, approximately 90% of which are singletons. 1.7% of the sample is held by the ten biggest clonotypes. According to the study, the label for this sample's treatment or condition signals: about 20 received Ad26.COV2.S at low or high dose, single or two shots; about 5 received placebo; per-sample allocation not given. For vaccine and placebo recipients, the sequenced repertoires came from samples collected on day 63 after the first injection.

The source material was peripheral blood, sampled in a trial of Ad26.COV2.S vaccine versus placebo. The origin of the receptors is a person between 18 and 65 years old who received the Ad26.COV2.S COVID-19 vaccine or a placebo.

In this sample, this clone turned up a few times. The V and J genes are TRBV5-8 and TRBJ2-7, with D uncertain. V lost 4 bases to trimming and J lost 5 bases, with 13 bases between them. There are 13 residues in the CDR3. Germline V gene data show CDR1 as SGHTS and CDR2 as YDEGEE. Here the CDR3 reads CASSLSGRDEQYF. The CDR3 DNA reads TGTGCCAGCAGCCTTTCAGGAAGAGACGAGCAGTACTTC.

This clone was observed a few times. The J gene is TRBJ2-3, the V gene TRBV6-1; no clear D. Germline assignment: CDR1 MNHNS and CDR2 SASEGT. The CDR3 loop spans 15 amino acids. The V end lost 3 bases, the J end lost 0 bases, and 10 bases lay between the germline ends. CDR3 in amino acids: CASSDRIVSTDTQYF. The CDR3 DNA reads TGTGCCAGCAGTGACAGGATCGTCAGCACAGATACGCAGTATTTT.

CDR3: CASSSWLAGENEQFF. The CDR3 bases are TGTGCCAGTAGTAGCTGGCTAGCGGGAGAGAATGAGCAGTTCTTC. The V and J genes are TRBV19 and TRBJ2-1, with TRBD2 matching over 10 bases. The J segment lost 7 bases and the V segment lost 4 bases, leaving 7 bases of the junction unmatched. The CDR3 length is 15 residues. Germline-derived CDR1 and CDR2 are LNHDA and SQIVND (reference sequence). The full variable domain, its missing parts supplied by reference TRBV19 and TRBJ2-1, is DGGITQSPKYLFRKEGQNVTLSCEQNLNHDAMYWYRQDPGQGLRLIYYSQIVNDFQKGDIAEGYSVSREKKESFPLTVTSAQKNPTAFYLCASSSWLAGENEQFFGPGTRLTVL.

The J gene is TRBJ2-1, the V gene TRBV3-1 (or the pseudogene TRBV3-2); 10 bases line up with TRBD2. The V and J ends lost 6 bases and 7 bases, in that order; junction bases with no gene match: 12. Looked up from germline, CDR1 is LGHDT and CDR2 is YNNKEL (reference sequence). This CDR3 is 16 amino acids long. The CDR3 DNA reads TGTGCCAGCAGTCCTATGGGACTAGCGTCGGTTAATGAGCAGTTCTTC. It is translated as CASSPMGLASVNEQFF.

V and J are TRBV19 and TRBJ1-4; D uncertain. CDR1 and CDR2 from the germline V gene are LNHDA and SQIVND (reference sequence). The V end was cut by 7 bases, the J end by 4 bases, with 10 bases between. The CDR3 sequence is 13 residues long. The CDR3: CASNFRSNEKLFF. The CDR3 coding sequence is TGTGCCAGTAATTTCAGAAGTAATGAAAAACTGTTTTTT.

The chain is built from TRBV5-4 and TRBJ1-1; D gene uncertain. The CDR3 extends over 13 amino acids. V was shortened by 3 bases and J by 1 base, with 7 bases between the two germline ends. Per the germline V gene, CDR1 is SGHNT and CDR2 is YYREEE (reference sequence). DNA for the CDR3: TGTGCCAGCAGCTCCTTAGGGAACACTGAAGCTTTCTTT. This sequence encodes CASSSLGNTEAFF.

The chain combines TRBV6-5 with TRBJ2-7; D unresolved. This CDR3 region has 14 residues. V lost 6 bases, J lost 0 bases, and 12 bases lay in between. Germline lookup yields CDR1 MNHEY and CDR2 SVGAGI. CDR3 sequence (DNA): TGTGCCAGCAGCTCGCCCCGGAGCTCCTACGAGCAGTACTTC. It yields the protein CASSSPRSSYEQYF.

This sequence joins TRBV27 and TRBJ2-1; 11 bases map to TRBD1. Germline V gene sequence: CDR1 MNHEY, CDR2 SMNVEV (reference sequence). After removal of 6 bases from V and 7 bases from J, the junction contained 8 bases not matched to a gene. This CDR3 has 15 residues. The CDR3 DNA reads TGTGCCAGCAGCCGAGGGACAGGGGGAAGGAATGAGCAGTTCTTC. Translating it yields CASSRGTGGRNEQFF.

The chain joins TRBV11-3 to TRBJ2-7, with D maybe TRBD1 (6 bases). Looked up from germline, CDR1 is SGHNT and CDR2 is YENEEA. Deletions cut 1 base from V and 3 bases from J, with 19 bases between. This CDR3 comprises 17 residues. CDR3 region: CASSLAWTDLDIYEQYF. The CDR3 nucleotides are TGTGCCAGCAGCTTAGCCTGGACAGACCTAGATATCTACGAGCAGTACTTC.

The chain joins TRBV9 to TRBJ1-6; D is ambiguous. With 3 bases removed from V and 0 bases from J, the gap between germline ends came to 22 bases. Germline CDR1 SGDLS, CDR2 YYNGEE. The CDR3 has 20 amino acids. The CDR3 region has the DNA TGTGCCAGCAGCGCAAGCCCTACATTTGGATTCAGCTCCTATAATTCACCCCTCCACTTT. Translating it yields CASSASPTFGFSSYNSPLHF. The whole variable domain, filled in from reference TRBV9 and TRBJ1-6, reads DSGVTQTPKHLITATGQRVTLRCSPRSGDLSVYWYQQSLDQGLQFLIQYYNGEERAKGNILERFSAQQFPDLHSELNLSSLELGDSALYFCASSASPTFGFSSYNSPLHFGNGTRLTVT.

On this clone: Other DNA sequences in the same sample also yield this CDR3. The V call is TRBV20-1, the J call TRBJ2-7; D not certain. V lost 2 bases, J lost 3 bases, and 5 bases lay in between. CDR1 and CDR2 (germline): DFQATT, SNEGSKA (reference sequence). The CDR3 sequence is 11 residues long. The CDR3 sequence is CSARSHYEQYF. The CDR3 nucleotides read TGCAGTGCTAGATCTCACTACGAGCAGTACTTC.

The chain combines TRBV27 with TRBJ1-2; no reliable D call. Trimming took off 5 bases at V and 5 bases at J, with 27 bases between the two ends. There are 18 residues in the CDR3. The germline V gene encodes CDR1 MNHEY and CDR2 SMNVEV (reference sequence). For the CDR3, the DNA is TGTGCCAGCAGTCCCATCGCCGAAGGTCTGGGCTACCGTTATGGCTACACCTTC. The encoded protein is CASSPIAEGLGYRYGYTF.

J is TRBJ2-7 and V is TRBV7-2; possible D gene TRBD1, 5 bases. V was cut by 5 bases and J by 1 base, with 12 bases left in between. Germline V gene data show CDR1 as SGHTA and CDR2 as FQGNSA. The CDR3 has 14 amino acids. The chain's CDR3 is CASSARAASYEQYF. CDR3 coding DNA: TGTGCCAGCAGCGCCAGGGCAGCTTCCTACGAGCAGTACTTC.

The chain joins TRBV7-3 to TRBJ2-1; D could derive from TRBD1 or TRBD2 (6 bases each). Looked up from germline, CDR1 is SGHTA and CDR2 is FQGTGA. The CDR3 has 12 amino acids. The V gene lost 2 bases and the J gene lost 10 bases, with 9 bases spanning the gap. The CDR3: CASSLSGGEQFF. The DNA for the CDR3 is TGTGCCAGCAGCTTATCCGGGGGCGAGCAGTTCTTC.